This entry concerns a single T cell receptor beta chain. A J-beta primer mix and a sample-barcoded 5' primer were used in a second PCR of roughly 6 to 11 cycles. TCRdb processed the 5' RACE reads anew with MiXCR; each CDR3 protein has one entry. The repertoire holds about 620,000 distinct CDR3 sequences, with over 40% as singletons. These data come from a study of blood T cells in healthy people across ages. Germline values: CDR1 SQVTM, CDR2 ANQGSEA. This CDR3 contains 12 residues. Trimming stripped 6 bases from V and 0 bases from J, with 8 bases between. The sequence came from a woman aged 80 or over in good health. Sequencing was done on a sample of blood. The V and J genes are TRBV29-1 and TRBJ1-1; D gene unclear. For the CDR3, the DNA is TGCAGCGTCTCGTTCATGAACACTGAAGCTTTCTTT. It encodes CSVSFMNTEAFF.